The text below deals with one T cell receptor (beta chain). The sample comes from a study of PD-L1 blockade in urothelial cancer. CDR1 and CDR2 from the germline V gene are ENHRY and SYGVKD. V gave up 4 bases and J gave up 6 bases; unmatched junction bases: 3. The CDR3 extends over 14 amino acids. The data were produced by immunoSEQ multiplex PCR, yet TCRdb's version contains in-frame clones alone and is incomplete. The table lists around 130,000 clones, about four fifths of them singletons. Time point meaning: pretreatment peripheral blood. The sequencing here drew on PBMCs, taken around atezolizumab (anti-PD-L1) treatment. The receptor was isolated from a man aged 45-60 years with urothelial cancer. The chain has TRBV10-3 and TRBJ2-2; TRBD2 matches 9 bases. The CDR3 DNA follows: TGTGCCATCAGTGGAATAGCGGGAGCCGGGGAGCTGTTTTTT. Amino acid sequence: CAISGIAGAGELFF.